The present T cell receptor (beta chain) was sequenced within a study of T cells in pancreatic ductal adenocarcinoma. Worth noting for this clone: The antigen is unknown.

Findings and limits, study-wide: Blood clonality (around 0.072) did not differ significantly from tumor (roughly 0.11). Compared with tumor, blood showed more total productive templates and roughly 8.1-fold more clonotypes.

Surgery without prior neoadjuvant therapy was the treatment of the selected pancreatic ductal adenocarcinoma patients. The CDR3 spans 17 residues. Trimming left V 2 bases short and J 0 bases short, with 14 bases between. Per the germline V gene, CDR1 is MNHNS and CDR2 is SASEGT. Generated by immunoSEQ multiplex PCR, the TCRdb table keeps only in-frame clones and is missing some. The top ten hold about 15% of the sample, which has thousands of clones, 68% seen once. The sequence came from a human donor with pancreatic ductal adenocarcinoma. This rearrangement joins TRBV6-1 to TRBJ1-3; no clear D gene. Sequencing was carried out using pancreatic tumor tissue. The chain's CDR3 is CASSELSLALSGNTIYF. The DNA for the CDR3 is TGTGCCAGCAGTGAATTGTCCCTCGCGCTCTCTGGAAACACCATATATTTT.